What follows describes a single T cell receptor (beta chain). This entry belongs to a study of PD-L1 blockade in urothelial cancer. Profiled with immunoSEQ multiplex PCR; TCRdb holds only in-frame clones, not every one. The table lists tens of thousands of clones, around four fifths of them singletons, with about 17% in the top ten. Trimming shortened V by 1 base and J by 2 bases, and 13 bases separated the two germline ends. CDR1 is SGHVS and CDR2 is FNYEAQ in the germline V gene. The CDR3 loop spans 16 amino acids. The clonotype originates from a man aged 55 to 70 with urothelial cancer. The sample was PBMCs, taken around atezolizumab (anti-PD-L1) treatment. The chain has TRBV7-6 and TRBJ2-3; D not certain. The CDR3: CASSLVPLPNTDTQYF. The CDR3 DNA follows: TGTGCCAGCAGCTTAGTTCCCCTACCCAACACAGATACGCAGTATTTT.